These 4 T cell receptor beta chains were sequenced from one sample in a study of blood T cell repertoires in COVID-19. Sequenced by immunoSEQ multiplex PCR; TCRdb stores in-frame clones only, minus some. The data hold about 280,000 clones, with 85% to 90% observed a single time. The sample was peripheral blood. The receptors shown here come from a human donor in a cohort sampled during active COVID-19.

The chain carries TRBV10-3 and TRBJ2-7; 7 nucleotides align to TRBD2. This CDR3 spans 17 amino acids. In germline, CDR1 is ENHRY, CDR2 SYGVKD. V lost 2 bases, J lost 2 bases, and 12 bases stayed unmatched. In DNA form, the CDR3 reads TGTGCCATCAGTGAGCCCTCGCCGGGACTACCTACCTACGAGCAGTACTTC. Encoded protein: CAISEPSPGLPTYEQYF.

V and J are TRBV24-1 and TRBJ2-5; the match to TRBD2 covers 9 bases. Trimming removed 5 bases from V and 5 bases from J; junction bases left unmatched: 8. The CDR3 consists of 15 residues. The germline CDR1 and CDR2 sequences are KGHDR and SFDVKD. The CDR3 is CATSGVAGVGETQYF. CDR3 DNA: TGTGCCACCAGTGGGGTAGCGGGAGTGGGCGAGACCCAGTACTTC.

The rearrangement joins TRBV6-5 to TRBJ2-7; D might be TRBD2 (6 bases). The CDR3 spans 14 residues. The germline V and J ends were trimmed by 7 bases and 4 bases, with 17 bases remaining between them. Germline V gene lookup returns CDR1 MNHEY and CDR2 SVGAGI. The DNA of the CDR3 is TGTGCCAGCACCTCACGTCGGGAGCTATACGAGCAGTACTTC. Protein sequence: CASTSRRELYEQYF.

In nucleotides, the CDR3 is TGTGCCATCAGTGAGTGGGGGACTGTTAATGAAAAACTGTTTTTT. As protein: CAISEWGTVNEKLFF. V gene TRBV10-3 combines with J gene TRBJ1-4; TRBD1 is a possible D gene (5 bases). Germline-derived CDR1 and CDR2 are ENHRY and SYGVKD. V lost 1 base and J lost 4, with 10 bases in between. The CDR3 is 15 amino acids.